These 24 T cell receptor beta chains came from one sample sequenced in a study of T cells in Graves' hyperthyroidism and ophthalmopathy. The TCR beta CDR3 regions underwent amplification using RNA transcripts as the source. The TCR CDR3 was amplified in a first-round RT-PCR using the HTBI primer set. TCRdb independently ran MiXCR on the multiplex PCR reads; one entry per CDR3 protein. Among some 400,000 distinct CDR3 sequences listed, about 20% were seen once. The sample was blood. The receptors were sampled from a woman aged 18-30 years with Graves' hyperthyroidism.

The chain combines TRBV2 with TRBJ1-1; TRBD1 matches at 9 bases. This CDR3 comprises 15 residues. Germline V CDR1 and CDR2: SNHLY, FYNNEI. Unmatched junction bases numbered 10, after V lost 6 bases and J lost 5 bases. CDR3 residues: CASRHLDRGKTEAFF. CDR3 coding DNA: TGTGCCAGCAGGCATCTCGACAGGGGGAAGACTGAAGCTTTCTTT.

The chain joins TRBV7-9 to TRBJ1-1; the D is unclear. Trimming took 5 bases from V and 2 from J, leaving 15 bases between them. The CDR3 length is 15 residues. CDR1 and CDR2 from the germline V gene are SEHNR and FQNEAQ (reference sequence). CDR3 in amino acids: CASSPREGANTEAFF. For the CDR3, the DNA is TGTGCCAGCAGCCCCCGGGAGGGAGCCAACACTGAAGCTTTCTTT.

This clonotype has ten or more counts. The chain couples TRBV27 to TRBJ2-7; D is possibly TRBD1 (6 bases). V lost 5 bases and J lost 2, with 16 bases in between. The germline CDR1 and CDR2 sequences are MNHEY and SMNVEV (reference sequence). There are 15 residues in the CDR3. The CDR3 bases are TGTGCCAGCAGTCCCCGGGGACAAGGGGCCTACGAGCAGTACTTC. It yields the protein CASSPRGQGAYEQYF.

This chain uses TRBV6-1 with TRBJ2-7, with D possibly called TRBD1 or TRBD2 (5 bases each). V dropped 3 bases and J dropped 2 bases, with 17 bases sitting between them. The CDR3 contains 16 residues. The V gene's germline CDR1 is MNHNS and CDR2 SASEGT. The CDR3 DNA follows: TGTGCCAGCAGTGAGTTTCCGGGGACGGAGGCCTACGAGCAGTACTTC. Translation gives CASSEFPGTEAYEQYF.

This clonotype was recorded many times. The V gene is TRBV2, the J gene TRBJ2-7, with 8 bases matching TRBD1. This CDR3 is built from 13 residues. CDR1 is SNHLY and CDR2 is FYNNEI in the germline V gene. With V trimmed by 4 bases and J by 5 bases, 4 bases remained unmatched. As DNA, the CDR3 is TGTGCCAGCAGTGGCGACAGGGGAGACGAGCAGTACTTC. This sequence encodes CASSGDRGDEQYF.

Ten or more counts support this clonotype. This rearrangement joins TRBV7-6 to TRBJ1-2; D is possibly TRBD1 (5 bases). Germline V gene sequence: CDR1 SGHVS, CDR2 FNYEAQ. The ends were cut back, 1 base at V and 3 bases at J, with 15 bases in the middle. The CDR3 contains 16 residues. The CDR3 sequence: CASSLVGSGRYYGYTF. The CDR3 region has the DNA TGTGCCAGCAGCTTAGTTGGCTCAGGGAGGTACTATGGCTACACCTTC.

The chain combines TRBV15 with TRBJ1-3; TRBD1 aligns across 7 bases. The CDR3 extends over 14 amino acids. The V and J ends lost 3 bases and 3 bases, in that order; junction bases with no gene match: 2. Germline V gene lookup returns CDR1 LNHNV and CDR2 YYDKDF (reference sequence). For the CDR3, the DNA is TGTGCCACCAGCAGCGACAGGGTTGGAAACACCATATATTTT. Translating gives CATSSDRVGNTIYF. The full variable domain, with the rest looked up from reference TRBV15 and TRBJ1-3, is DAMVIQNPRYQVTQFGKPVTLSCSQTLNHNVMYWYQQKSSQAPKLLFHYYDKDFNNEADTPDNFQSRRPNTSFCFLDIRSPGLGDTAMYLCATSSDRVGNTIYFGEGSWLTVV.

About this clonotype: This could be a read error, since a much larger clone is one nucleotide away. The J gene is TRBJ1-6, the V gene TRBV6-5; the D is unclear. Germline V lookup: CDR1 MNHEY, CDR2 SVGAGI. CDR3 length: 13 amino acids. The CDR3 sequence is CASCYSEDSPLHF. The CDR3 bases are TGTGCCAGCTGTTACTCGGAGGATTCACCCCTCCACTTT.

This clonotype has a count of ten or more. This chain connects TRBV7-9 to TRBJ1-1; tentative D call: TRBD1 (5 bases). V gave up 9 bases and J gave up 4 bases, with 15 bases separating them. This CDR3 is built from 13 residues. CDR1 is SEHNR, CDR2 FQNEAQ, per germline (reference sequence). This chain's CDR3 is CASSPGRSTEAFF. The CDR3 bases are TGTGCCAGTAGCCCGGGACGGAGCACTGAAGCTTTCTTT. Based on the CDR3 plus reference TRBV7-9 and TRBJ1-1, the full variable domain is DTGVSQNPRHKITKRGQNVTFRCDPISEHNRLYWYRQTLGQGPEFLTYFQNEAQLEKSRLLSDRFSAERPKGSFSTLEIQRTEQGDSAMYLCASSPGRSTEAFFGQGTRLTVV.

At least ten counts were recorded for this clonotype. The gene calls are TRBV15 and TRBJ2-5, with D tentatively TRBD1 (6 bases). The CDR3 spans 14 residues. Germline CDR1 and CDR2: LNHNV and YYDKDF (reference sequence). The V end was cut by 2 bases, the J end by 5 bases, with 12 bases between. The CDR3 region is CATSRPTTGETQYF. In nucleotides, the CDR3 is TGTGCCACCAGCAGACCCACAACAGGGGAGACCCAGTACTTC. Based on the CDR3 plus reference TRBV15 and TRBJ2-5, the full variable domain is DAMVIQNPRYQVTQFGKPVTLSCSQTLNHNVMYWYQQKSSQAPKLLFHYYDKDFNNEADTPDNFQSRRPNTSFCFLDIRSPGLGDTAMYLCATSRPTTGETQYFGPGTRLLVL.

This clonotype came up many times. The V and J genes are TRBV2 and TRBJ1-1, with D uncertain. Trimming left V 8 bases short and J 1 base short, with 8 bases between. Germline lookup yields CDR1 SNHLY and CDR2 FYNNEI. CDR3 size: 12 residues. DNA of the CDR3: TGTGCCAGCGCATCGGGGAACACTGAAGCTTTCTTT. Protein: CASASGNTEAFF.

V gene TRBV20-1 combines with J gene TRBJ2-5, with 7 bases lining up with TRBD1. Germline lookup yields CDR1 DFQATT and CDR2 SNEGSKA (reference sequence). This CDR3 comprises 15 residues. The trim removed 3 bases at V and 5 bases at J, leaving 12 bases unmatched. CDR3: CSASPVNRGGETQYF. CDR3 DNA: TGCAGTGCTAGTCCTGTAAACAGGGGTGGGGAGACCCAGTACTTC.

This clonotype was picked up one time. J is TRBJ1-1 and V is TRBV28; tentatively, D is TRBD1 (6 bases). This CDR3 is 16 amino acids long. The V gene's germline CDR1 is MDHEN and CDR2 SYDVKM. Deletions cut 5 bases from V and 1 base from J, with 17 bases between. In nucleotides, the CDR3 is TGTGCCAGCAGTCCCCGACAGGTCGTTCGGAACACTGAAGCTTTCTTT. Translating it yields CASSPRQVVRNTEAFF.

This clonotype has only a few counts. The V call is TRBV3-1, the J call TRBJ2-7; D perhaps matches TRBD2 (6 bases). The CDR3 runs to 15 residues. Germline lookup yields CDR1 LGHDT and CDR2 YNNKEL (reference sequence). With 0 bases removed from V and 2 bases from J, the gap between germline ends came to 11 bases. The CDR3 DNA sequence: TGTGCCAGCAGCCAAGATCTCACTAGCACCTACGAGCAGTACTTC. Encoded protein: CASSQDLTSTYEQYF.

This clonotype was seen many times. The rearrangement joins TRBV6-5 to TRBJ2-7, with 11 bases matching TRBD1. The CDR3 spans 14 residues. Germline V gives CDR1 MNHEY, CDR2 SVGAGI. Unmatched junction bases numbered 2, after V lost 4 bases and J lost 3 bases. CDR3: CASSSDRGLYEQYF. DNA for the CDR3: TGTGCCAGCAGTTCGGACAGGGGGCTCTACGAGCAGTACTTC.

This clonotype has a count of ten or more. The chain joins TRBV27 to TRBJ1-2; D perhaps matches TRBD1 (6 bases). The V end lost 6 bases, the J end lost 2 bases, and 10 bases lay between the germline ends. Germline CDR1 reads MNHEY; CDR2 reads SMNVEV (reference sequence). This CDR3 has 13 amino acids. This CDR3 is CASRTTGNYGYTF. The CDR3 coding sequence is TGTGCCAGCAGGACCACAGGGAACTATGGCTACACCTTC.

This clonotype was counted many times. The chain combines TRBV28 with TRBJ2-7; D is unresolved. Trimming took off 2 bases at V and 5 bases at J, with 10 bases between the two ends. The CDR3 contains 13 residues. Germline V lookup: CDR1 MDHEN, CDR2 SYDVKM. CDR3 coding DNA: TGTGCCAGCAGTTTAAGGGCTGAGCACGAGCAGTACTTC. Protein: CASSLRAEHEQYF.

The table lists this clonotype with many counts. This rearrangement joins TRBV11-2 to TRBJ1-5, with TRBD1 as a possible D gene (5 bases). The V gene lost 0 bases and the J gene lost 1 base, with 13 bases spanning the gap. CDR1 and CDR2 (germline): SGHAT, FQNNGV. The CDR3 runs 17 residues. This CDR3 is CASSLDQGVLSNQPQHF. CDR3 in DNA: TGTGCCAGCAGCTTAGATCAGGGAGTTTTAAGCAATCAGCCCCAGCATTTT.

This clonotype was recorded at least ten times. The chain couples TRBV20-1 to TRBJ1-2; no reliable D call. Germline CDR1 DFQATT, CDR2 SNEGSKA (reference sequence). This CDR3 is 13 amino acids long. With 2 bases removed from V and 1 base from J, the gap between germline ends came to 8 bases. The CDR3 reads CSARNGDNYGYTF. In DNA form, the CDR3 reads TGCAGTGCTAGAAATGGGGATAACTATGGCTACACCTTC.

The CDR3 loop is CSAGQGASEQYF. As DNA, the CDR3 is TGCAGCGCGGGACAGGGGGCGAGCGAGCAGTACTTC. The chain employs TRBV29-1 and TRBJ2-7; 12 bases map to TRBD1. The CDR3 totals 12 residues. V lost 7 bases to trimming and J lost 6 bases; unmatched junction nucleotides: 4. Germline assignment: CDR1 SQVTM and CDR2 ANQGSEA.

This clonotype was observed once. The gene calls are TRBV12-3 or TRBV12-4 and TRBJ1-5, with D possibly TRBD1 on 5 matching bases. CDR3 length: 14 amino acids. Trimming stripped 6 bases from V and 4 bases from J, with 13 bases between. The CDR3 bases are TGTGCCAGCAGGGCCGGGGACGGGAATCAGCCCCAGCATTTT. This translates into CASRAGDGNQPQHF.

The chain carries TRBV5-4 and TRBJ2-7, with 10 bases fitting TRBD2. V shed 0 bases, J shed 7 bases, and the junction held 16 bases outside the gene matches. CDR3 length: 18 amino acids. Germline CDR1 is SGHNT and CDR2 is YYREEE (reference sequence). The CDR3: CASSLAPSSGGTFGEQYF. CDR3 DNA sequence: TGTGCCAGCAGCTTGGCCCCTTCTAGCGGGGGTACTTTTGGGGAGCAGTACTTC.

This clonotype showed up just once. V usage is TRBV6-1 and J usage is TRBJ1-1; D might be TRBD1 (6 bases). The length of the CDR3 is 14 residues. Germline V gives CDR1 MNHNS, CDR2 SASEGT. V was shortened by 5 bases and J by 9 bases, with 19 bases between the two germline ends. In nucleotides, the CDR3 is TGTGCCAGCAGTAAGAGCCGGGACATCCAAAAAGCTTTCTTT. It yields the protein CASSKSRDIQKAFF.

This clonotype occurred many times. The chain uses TRBV6-5 and TRBJ2-5; D gene ambiguous. This CDR3 region has 13 residues. The V and J ends lost 6 bases and 5 bases respectively, with 13 bases between them. CDR1 is MNHEY and CDR2 is SVGAGI in the germline V gene. DNA of the CDR3: TGTGCCAGCAGCACGCTCAGCGCCGAGACCCAGTACTTC. It encodes CASSTLSAETQYF.